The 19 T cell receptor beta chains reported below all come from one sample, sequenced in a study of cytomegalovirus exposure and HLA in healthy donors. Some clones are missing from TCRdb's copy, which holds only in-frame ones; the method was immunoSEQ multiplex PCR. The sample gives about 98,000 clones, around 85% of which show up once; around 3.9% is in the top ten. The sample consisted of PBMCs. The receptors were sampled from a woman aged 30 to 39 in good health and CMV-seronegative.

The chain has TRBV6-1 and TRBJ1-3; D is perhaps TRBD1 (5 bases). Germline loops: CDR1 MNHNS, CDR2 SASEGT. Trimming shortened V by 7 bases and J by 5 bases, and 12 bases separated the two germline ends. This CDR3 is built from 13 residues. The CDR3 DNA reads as TGTGCCAGCAAGGGGCCCCAAAGAAACACCATATATTTT. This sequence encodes CASKGPQRNTIYF.

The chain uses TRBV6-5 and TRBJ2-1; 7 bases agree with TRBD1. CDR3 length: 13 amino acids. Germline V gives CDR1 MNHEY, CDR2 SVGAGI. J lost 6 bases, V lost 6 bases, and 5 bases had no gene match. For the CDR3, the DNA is TGTGCCAGCAGAACAGGGGTCGGCAATGAGCAGTTCTTC. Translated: CASRTGVGNEQFF.

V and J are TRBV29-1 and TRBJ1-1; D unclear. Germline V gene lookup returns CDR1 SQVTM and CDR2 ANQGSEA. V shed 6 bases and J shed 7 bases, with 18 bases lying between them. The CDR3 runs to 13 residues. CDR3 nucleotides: TGCAGCGTCCTCTCATTTACAGACGATGAAGCTTTCTTT. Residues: CSVLSFTDDEAFF. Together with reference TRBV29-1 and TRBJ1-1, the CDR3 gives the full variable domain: SAVISQKPSRDICQRGTSLTIQCQVDSQVTMMFWYRQQPGQSLTLIATANQGSEATYESGFVIDKFPISRPNLTFSTLTVSNMSPEDSSIYLCSVLSFTDDEAFFGQGTRLTVV.

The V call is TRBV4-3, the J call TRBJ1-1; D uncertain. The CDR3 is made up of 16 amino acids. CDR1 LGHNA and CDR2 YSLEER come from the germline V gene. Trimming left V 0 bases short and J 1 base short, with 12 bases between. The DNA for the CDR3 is TGCGCCAGCAGCCAAGATCGGGTACGATCGAACACTGAAGCTTTCTTT. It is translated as CASSQDRVRSNTEAFF.

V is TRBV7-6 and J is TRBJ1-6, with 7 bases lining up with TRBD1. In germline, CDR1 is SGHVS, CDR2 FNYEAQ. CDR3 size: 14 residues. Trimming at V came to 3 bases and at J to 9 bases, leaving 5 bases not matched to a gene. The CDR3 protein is CASSFGRGLSPLHF. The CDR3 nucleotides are TGTGCCAGCAGCTTCGGGAGGGGGCTTTCACCCCTCCACTTT. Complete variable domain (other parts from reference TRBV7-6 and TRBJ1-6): GAGVSQSPRYKVTKRGQDVALRCDPISGHVSLYWYRQALGQGPEFLTYFNYEAQQDKSGLPNDRFSAERPEGSISTLTIQRTEQRDSAMYRCASSFGRGLSPLHFGNGTRLTVT.

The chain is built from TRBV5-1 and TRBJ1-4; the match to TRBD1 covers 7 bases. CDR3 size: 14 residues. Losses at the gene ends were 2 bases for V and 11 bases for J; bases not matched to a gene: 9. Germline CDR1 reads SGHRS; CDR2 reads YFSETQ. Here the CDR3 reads CASSLRQGERKLFF. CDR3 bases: TGCGCCAGCAGCTTACGACAGGGAGAGCGGAAACTGTTTTTT.

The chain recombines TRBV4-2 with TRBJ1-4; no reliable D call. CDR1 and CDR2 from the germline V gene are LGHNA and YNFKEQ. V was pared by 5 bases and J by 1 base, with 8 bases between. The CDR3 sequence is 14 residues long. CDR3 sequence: CASSFRVTNEKLFF. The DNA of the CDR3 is TGTGCCAGCAGCTTCCGGGTAACTAATGAAAAACTGTTTTTT.

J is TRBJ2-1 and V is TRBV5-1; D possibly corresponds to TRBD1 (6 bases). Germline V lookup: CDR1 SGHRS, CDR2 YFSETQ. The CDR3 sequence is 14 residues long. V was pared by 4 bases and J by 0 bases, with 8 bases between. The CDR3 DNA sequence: TGCGCCAGCAGCCGACAGGACTCCTACAATGAGCAGTTCTTC. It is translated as CASSRQDSYNEQFF.

CDR3 nucleotides: TGTGCCAGCAGTTTAAATACAGAGCTGAATGAAAAACTGTTTTTT. This sequence encodes CASSLNTELNEKLFF. This chain links TRBV28 with TRBJ1-4; no reliable D call. Germline V lookup: CDR1 MDHEN, CDR2 SYDVKM. The V end lost 2 bases, the J end lost 5 bases, and 12 bases lay between the germline ends. There are 15 residues in the CDR3. The full variable domain, completed using reference TRBV28 and TRBJ1-4, is DVKVTQSSRYLVKRTGEKVFLECVQDMDHENMFWYRQDPGLGLRLIYFSYDVKMKEKGDIPEGYSVSREKKERFSLILESASTNQTSMYLCASSLNTELNEKLFFGSGTQLSVL.

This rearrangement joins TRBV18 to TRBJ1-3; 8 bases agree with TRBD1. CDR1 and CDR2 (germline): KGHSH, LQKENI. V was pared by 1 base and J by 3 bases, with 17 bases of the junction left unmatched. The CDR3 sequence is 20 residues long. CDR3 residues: CASSPQRTGTTSRSGNTIYF. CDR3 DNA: TGTGCCAGCTCACCACAACGGACAGGGACTACTAGTAGGAGTGGAAACACCATATATTTT.

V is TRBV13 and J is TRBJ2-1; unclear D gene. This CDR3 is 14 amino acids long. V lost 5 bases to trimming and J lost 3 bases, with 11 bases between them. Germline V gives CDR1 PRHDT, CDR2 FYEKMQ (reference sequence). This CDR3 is CASSPPLDYNEQFF. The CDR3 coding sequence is TGTGCCAGCAGCCCTCCCCTAGACTACAATGAGCAGTTCTTC.

CDR3 sequence reads: CASSPQDGYEQYF. For the CDR3, the DNA is TGTGCCAGCAGCCCACAGGACGGCTACGAGCAGTACTTC. This rearrangement joins TRBV7-3 to TRBJ2-7; a possible D gene is TRBD1 (5 bases). V was shortened by 5 bases and J by 3 bases, with 11 bases between the two germline ends. In germline, CDR1 is SGHTA, CDR2 FQGTGA. There are 13 residues in the CDR3.

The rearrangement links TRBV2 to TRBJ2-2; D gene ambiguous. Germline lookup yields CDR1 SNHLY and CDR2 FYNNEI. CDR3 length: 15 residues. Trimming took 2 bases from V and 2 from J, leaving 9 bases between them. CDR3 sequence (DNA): TGTGCCAGCAGTGAAACAGCTATAAACACCGGGGAGCTGTTTTTT. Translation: CASSETAINTGELFF.

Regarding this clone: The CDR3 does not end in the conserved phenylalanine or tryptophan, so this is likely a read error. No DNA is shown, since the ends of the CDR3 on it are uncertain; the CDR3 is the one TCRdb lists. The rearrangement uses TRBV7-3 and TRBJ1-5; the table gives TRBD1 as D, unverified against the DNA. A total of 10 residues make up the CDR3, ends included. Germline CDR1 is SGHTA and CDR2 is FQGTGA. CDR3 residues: CASSPPKDGL.

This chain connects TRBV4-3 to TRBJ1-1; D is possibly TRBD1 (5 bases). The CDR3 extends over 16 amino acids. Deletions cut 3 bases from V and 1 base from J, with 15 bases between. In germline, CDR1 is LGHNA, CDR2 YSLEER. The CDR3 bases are TGCGCCAGCAGCCAGTTTCGCGACAGCCCGAACACTGAAGCTTTCTTT. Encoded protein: CASSQFRDSPNTEAFF.

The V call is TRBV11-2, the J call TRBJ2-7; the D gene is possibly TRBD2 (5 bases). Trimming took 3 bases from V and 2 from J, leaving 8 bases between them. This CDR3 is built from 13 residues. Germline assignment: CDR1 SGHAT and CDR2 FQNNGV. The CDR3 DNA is TGTGCCAGCAGCTTCGGGAAAACCTACGAGCAGTACTTC. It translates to CASSFGKTYEQYF.

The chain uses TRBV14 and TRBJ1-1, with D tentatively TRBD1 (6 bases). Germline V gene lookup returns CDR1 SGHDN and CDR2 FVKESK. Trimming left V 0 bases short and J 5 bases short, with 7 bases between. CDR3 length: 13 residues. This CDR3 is CASSQEQGTEAFF. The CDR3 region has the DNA TGTGCCAGCAGCCAAGAACAGGGAACTGAAGCTTTCTTT.

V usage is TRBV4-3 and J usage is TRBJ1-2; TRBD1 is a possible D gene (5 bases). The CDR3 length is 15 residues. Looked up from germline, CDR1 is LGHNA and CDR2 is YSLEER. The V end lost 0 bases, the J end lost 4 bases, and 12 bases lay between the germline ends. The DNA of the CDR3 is TGCGCCAGCAGCCAAGATATCAGGGCCAGCTATGGCTACACCTTC. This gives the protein CASSQDIRASYGYTF.

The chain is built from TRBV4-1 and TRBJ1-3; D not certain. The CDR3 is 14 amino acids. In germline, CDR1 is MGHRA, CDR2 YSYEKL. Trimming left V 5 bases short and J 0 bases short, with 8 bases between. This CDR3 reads CASSGPASGNTIYF. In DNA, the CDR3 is TGCGCCAGCAGCGGGCCCGCCTCTGGAAACACCATATATTTT.